Listed below are T cell receptor beta chains from one sample, sequenced in a study of blood T cells in healthy people across ages. TCRdb itself ran the 5' RACE reads through MiXCR, one entry per CDR3 protein. The profile shows 500,000 to 600,000 distinct CDR3 sequences, about 25% of them singletons. The source material was blood. These receptors all stem from a woman in her 70s in good health. The CDR3 runs from the conserved cysteine through the conserved F or W. The D gene is left open where the match is weak. Expanded clones get a size class; other rows say once, few or many, or leave the size out.

clone size	V gene	D gene	CDR3 length	J gene	CDR3 protein	CDR3 DNA
-	TRBV20-1	-	14	TRBJ2-3	CSAPLATSTGTQYF	TGCAGTGCACCTCTAGCAACTAGCACAGGTACGCAGTATTTT
-	TRBV20-1	TRBD1	15	TRBJ1-2	CSAREGQATNYGYTF	TGCAGTGCTAGAGAGGGACAGGCTACTAACTATGGCTACACCTTC
few	TRBV4-1	TRBD1	15	TRBJ2-7	CASSQTGLLTYEQYF	TGCGCCAGCAGCCAGACAGGGCTGCTAACCTACGAGCAGTACTTC
few	TRBV20-1	TRBD1	12	TRBJ2-1	CSAGQGPNEQFF	TGCAGTGCGGGACAGGGTCCCAATGAGCAGTTCTTC
few	TRBV6-5	TRBD1	16	TRBJ1-2	CASSYRDRDGIFGYTF	TGTGCCAGCAGTTACCGGGACAGGGATGGGATATTTGGCTACACCTTC
few	TRBV14	TRBD2	14	TRBJ2-7	CASSLQAGVYEQYF	TGTGCCAGCAGCCTGCAAGCGGGGGTCTACGAGCAGTACTTC
-	TRBV7-2	-	17	TRBJ2-4	CASSPWGEQIAKNIQYF	TGTGCCAGCAGCCCGTGGGGGGAGCAGATAGCCAAAAACATTCAGTACTTC
-	TRBV27	-	13	TRBJ1-1	CASSWWDGTEAFF	TGTGCCAGCAGTTGGTGGGATGGGACTGAAGCTTTCTTT
-	TRBV5-1	-	15	TRBJ2-1	CASSHTAPGENEQFF	TGCGCCAGCAGCCACACAGCGCCCGGGGAAAATGAGCAGTTCTTC
-	TRBV9	TRBD2	18	TRBJ2-5	CASNPRDSGLAGQETQYF	TGTGCCAGCAACCCTCGGGATTCGGGACTAGCGGGGCAAGAGACCCAGTACTTC
-	TRBV12-3/TRBV12-4	TRBD2	17	TRBJ2-7	CASSPGQRLAENYEQYF	TGTGCCAGCAGCCCCGGCCAGCGACTAGCGGAAAACTACGAGCAGTACTTC
-	TRBV5-1	-	14	TRBJ1-1	CASRSTATNTEAFF	TGCGCCAGCAGATCGACAGCTACGAACACTGAAGCTTTCTTT
-	TRBV20-1	-	14	TRBJ2-5	CSARDQRGAETQYF	TGCAGTGCTAGAGATCAAAGGGGCGCAGAGACCCAGTACTTC
few	TRBV29-1	TRBD1	14	TRBJ1-1	CSVGTGGSNTEAFF	TGCAGCGTTGGGACAGGGGGTTCGAACACTGAAGCTTTCTTT
-	TRBV9	-	15	TRBJ1-2	CASSVAFRRWGGYTF	TGTGCCAGCAGCGTAGCGTTTCGACGGTGGGGAGGCTACACCTTC
-	TRBV12-3/TRBV12-4	-	13	TRBJ1-1	CASRNQANTEAFF	TGTGCCAGCAGGAATCAAGCGAACACTGAAGCTTTCTTT
few	TRBV7-2	TRBD2	14	TRBJ2-3	CASSSWDYPDTQYF	TGTGCCAGCAGCTCCTGGGACTACCCAGATACGCAGTATTTT
few	TRBV4-2	-	15	TRBJ2-1	CASSPRGGGSNEQFF	TGTGCCAGCAGCCCCCGGGGTGGGGGGTCCAATGAGCAGTTCTTC
few	TRBV11-3	-	14	TRBJ2-3	CASSSGGLTGTQYF	TGTGCCAGCAGCTCGGGGGGCCTCACAGGTACGCAGTATTTT
-	TRBV2	-	12	TRBJ2-7	CASSAQVYEQYF	TGTGCCAGCAGTGCACAGGTCTACGAGCAGTACTTC
few	TRBV11-2	TRBD1	15	TRBJ2-1	CASSSVPGQGSEQFF	TGTGCCAGCAGCTCCGTCCCGGGACAGGGTAGTGAGCAGTTCTTC
few	TRBV29-1	-	11	TRBJ1-2	CSVGSRGGHTF	TGCAGCGTCGGCTCCAGGGGTGGCCACACCTTC
-	TRBV6-2/TRBV6-3	-	13	TRBJ2-5	CASRESTQETQYF	TGTGCCAGCAGGGAGAGTACCCAAGAGACCCAGTACTTC
-	TRBV5-1	TRBD1	15	TRBJ2-7	CASSSGQPYPYEQYF	TGCGCCAGCAGCTCGGGACAGCCTTATCCCTACGAGCAGTACTTC
few	TRBV6-2/TRBV6-3	-	17	TRBJ2-3	CAGSSSGTPLRPDTQYF	TGTGCCGGCAGCTCCTCCGGGACCCCATTACGACCAGATACGCAGTATTTT
few	TRBV15	TRBD1	14	TRBJ2-7	CATSREGGGYEQYF	TGTGCCACCAGCAGAGAAGGGGGCGGGTACGAGCAGTACTTC
-	TRBV21-1	-	14	TRBJ2-4	CASSDLRRKNIQYF	TGTGCCAGCAGCGACCTCAGGCGCAAAAACATTCAGTACTTC
-	TRBV6-5	-	14	TRBJ2-7	CASSSPRTQYEQYF	TGTGCCAGCAGTTCCCCCCGAACCCAGTACGAGCAGTACTTC
few	TRBV29-1	-	9	TRBJ1-1	CSVNTEAFF	TGCAGCGTGAACACTGAAGCTTTCTTT
once	TRBV6-2/TRBV6-3	-	12	TRBJ1-2	CASGETDYGYTF	TGTGCCAGCGGCGAGACAGACTATGGCTACACCTTC
few	TRBV10-3	TRBD2	17	TRBJ2-1	CAISESMATSGYNEQFF	TGTGCCATCAGTGAGTCGATGGCAACTAGCGGCTACAATGAGCAGTTCTTC
-	TRBV7-2	TRBD1	16	TRBJ1-2	CASSPGGTGDNYGYTF	TGTGCCAGCAGCCCCGGGGGGACAGGCGATAACTATGGCTACACCTTC
few	TRBV5-1	TRBD1	15	TRBJ2-5	CASSYRTGSGETQYF	TGCGCCAGCAGCTACCGGACAGGGTCGGGGGAGACCCAGTACTTC
-	TRBV29-1	-	13	TRBJ2-4	CSVGTSGTGIQYF	TGCAGCGTCGGAACCTCCGGGACGGGGATTCAGTACTTC
-	TRBV29-1	-	16	TRBJ1-4	CSVAQKPGRGNEKLFF	TGCAGCGTTGCCCAAAAGCCGGGACGGGGAAATGAAAAACTGTTTTTT
once	TRBV27	-	14	TRBJ2-5	CASSEPGRQETQYF	TGTGCCAGCAGCGAACCCGGACGGCAAGAGACCCAGTACTTC
few	TRBV6-6	-	12	TRBJ2-7	CASSYSNYEQYF	TGTGCCAGCAGTTACTCGAACTACGAGCAGTACTTC
many	TRBV21-1	-	14	TRBJ2-7	CASNHFRRYYEQYF	TGTGCCAGCAACCACTTCAGGAGATACTACGAGCAGTACTTC
few	TRBV12-3/TRBV12-4	-	14	TRBJ2-5	CASRNAGHQETQYF	TGTGCCAGTAGAAATGCGGGACACCAAGAGACCCAGTACTTC
-	TRBV20-1	TRBD2	15	TRBJ2-1	CSARTGLAEANEQFF	TGCAGTGCTAGAACGGGACTAGCGGAGGCGAATGAGCAGTTCTTC
few	TRBV9	-	15	TRBJ1-4	CASSRQPSMDEKLFF	TGTGCCAGCTCCCGGCAGCCATCGATGGATGAAAAACTGTTTTTT
few	TRBV18	-	14	TRBJ2-7	CASSPAPTDAEQYF	TGTGCCAGCTCTCCCGCACCTACAGACGCCGAGCAGTACTTC
few	TRBV9	-	14	TRBJ1-2	CASSDQGNWYGYTF	TGTGCCAGCAGCGACCAGGGAAATTGGTATGGCTACACCTTC
-	TRBV10-3	-	13	TRBJ2-1	CAISEVGGNEQFF	TGTGCCATCAGTGAGGTGGGAGGAAATGAGCAGTTCTTC
-	TRBV10-3	-	13	TRBJ2-7	CAIAGTGEYEQYF	TGTGCCATCGCCGGGACCGGGGAGTACGAGCAGTACTTC
-	TRBV4-3	-	15	TRBJ1-1	CASSQVHGLNTEAFF	TGCGCCAGCAGCCAAGTTCATGGTCTGAACACTGAAGCTTTCTTT
-	TRBV3-1	-	16	TRBJ1-4	CASSPRDISTNEKLFF	TGTGCCAGCAGCCCCCGGGACATCTCAACTAATGAAAAACTGTTTTTT
once	TRBV6-5	TRBD1	16	TRBJ2-6	CASSYTGGTGANVLTF	TGTGCCAGCAGTTACACAGGGGGCACTGGGGCCAACGTCCTGACTTTC
few	TRBV5-1	-	11	TRBJ1-2	CASSLEDGYTF	TGCGCCAGCAGCTTGGAGGATGGCTACACCTTC
few	TRBV7-9	-	14	TRBJ2-6	CASNSLSGANVLTF	TGTGCCAGCAACTCTCTATCTGGGGCCAACGTCCTGACTTTC
-	TRBV5-5	TRBD1	14	TRBJ1-4	CASSQGAANEKLFF	TGTGCCAGCAGCCAGGGGGCAGCTAATGAAAAACTGTTTTTT
-	TRBV15	-	14	TRBJ1-6	CATSRDGGSSPLHF	TGTGCCACCAGCAGAGATGGGGGGTCTTCACCCCTCCACTTT